Below are 29 T cell receptor beta chains sequenced from a single sample in a study of CD8 T cells in Susac syndrome. A quantity of roughly 0.5 to 1 ug RNA underwent reverse transcription using random hexamers. From the immunoSEQ multiplex PCR reads, TCRdb called clonotypes with MiXCR, one entry per CDR3 protein. The sample carries about 440,000 distinct CDR3 sequences, approximately 85% recorded once. The sequencing sample was made of CD8+ T cells from PBMCs. These receptors originate from a human donor with multiple sclerosis.

The V and J genes are TRBV20-1 and TRBJ2-3; 13 bases are shared with TRBD2. Germline CDR1 DFQATT, CDR2 SNEGSKA (reference sequence). V shed 0 bases and J 3 bases; nucleotides not matched to a gene: 3. This CDR3 spans 16 amino acids. CDR3 loop: CSARERTSGGTDTQYF. The CDR3 DNA follows: TGCAGTGCTAGAGAAAGGACTAGCGGGGGAACAGATACGCAGTATTTT.

The J gene is TRBJ1-3, the V gene TRBV28; 7 nucleotides align to TRBD1. Germline assignment: CDR1 MDHEN and CDR2 SYDVKM. This CDR3 spans 15 amino acids. Trimming cost V 3 bases and J 3 bases; bases outside gene matches: 5. The CDR3: CASSFTGTVGNTIYF. The DNA for the CDR3 is TGTGCCAGCAGTTTTACCGGGACAGTTGGAAACACCATATATTTT.

The rearrangement uses TRBV6-2 or TRBV6-3 and TRBJ2-3; D unclear. Germline-derived CDR1 and CDR2 are MNHEY and SVGEGT. V lost 2 bases to trimming and J lost 6 bases, with 9 bases between them. The CDR3 loop spans 13 amino acids. The CDR3 spells CASSYPGRDTQYF. The CDR3 bases are TGTGCCAGCAGTTACCCCGGTCGGGATACGCAGTATTTT.

The rearrangement uses TRBV29-1 and TRBJ1-1, with no clear D. From germline, CDR1 is SQVTM and CDR2 ANQGSEA. CDR3 length: 13 amino acids. Trimming took 3 bases from V and 0 from J, leaving 8 bases between them. The CDR3 region has the DNA TGCAGCGTTGAGTCGGGGATGAACACTGAAGCTTTCTTT. Protein product: CSVESGMNTEAFF.

This clonotype was counted only a few times. The chain recombines TRBV27 with TRBJ2-1, with D perhaps matching TRBD2 (6 bases). The ends were cut back, 1 base at V and 4 bases at J, with 8 bases in the middle. Germline V CDR1 and CDR2: MNHEY, SMNVEV (reference sequence). The CDR3 is 14 residues long. The CDR3 reads CASSLLGGYNEQFF. In DNA, the CDR3 is TGTGCCAGCAGTTTATTGGGGGGTTACAATGAGCAGTTCTTC.

This rearrangement joins TRBV5-4 to TRBJ2-3; perhaps TRBD2 as D (6 bases). This CDR3 comprises 14 residues. Trimming cost V 5 bases and J 4 bases, with 14 bases left between them. CDR1 and CDR2 (germline): SGHNT, YYREEE (reference sequence). Here the CDR3 DNA reads TGTGCCAGCAGACCGGCCCCGGGGGCAGATACGCAGTATTTT. Residues: CASRPAPGADTQYF.

The chain links TRBV4-1 to TRBJ2-3, with TRBD2 matching over 11 bases. The CDR3 runs 17 residues. In germline, CDR1 is MGHRA, CDR2 YSYEKL. The trim removed 3 bases at V and 0 bases at J, leaving 5 bases unmatched. The CDR3 spells CASSHPLAGVSTDTQYF. The CDR3 DNA sequence: TGCGCCAGCAGCCACCCACTAGCGGGAGTAAGCACAGATACGCAGTATTTT.

In regard to this clonotype: Sequence at one end of the junction differs from germline and may be a read error. The chain couples TRBV30 to TRBJ2-1, with TRBD2 matching over 8 bases. CDR1 and CDR2 (germline): GTSNPN, SVGIG (reference sequence). CDR3 length: 14 amino acids. CDR3 in DNA: TGTGCCTGGATAGGTCGGGAGGGCTACATTGAGCAGTTCTTC. Translation: CAWIGREGYIEQFF.

The V gene is TRBV6-1, the J gene TRBJ2-7; 8 nucleotides line up with TRBD1. This CDR3 comprises 14 residues. Germline V gives CDR1 MNHNS, CDR2 SASEGT. Germline trimming cut 4 bases from V and 3 bases from J; bases unmatched to any gene: 5. This CDR3 is CASSGGQEFYEQYF. Here the CDR3 DNA reads TGTGCCAGCAGTGGGGGACAGGAGTTCTACGAGCAGTACTTC.

CDR3 in DNA: TGTGCCAGCAGTACAGGATTCCGGTCCGAGCAGTACTTC. Translated, it gives CASSTGFRSEQYF. The chain carries TRBV5-5 and TRBJ2-7, with D perhaps matching TRBD1 (5 bases). Germline assignment: CDR1 SGHKS and CDR2 YYEKEE (reference sequence). Trimming shortened V by 5 bases and J by 6 bases, and 15 bases separated the two germline ends. The CDR3 has 13 residues.

CDR3 sequence (DNA): TGTGCCAGCAACGATGGGGCAACTAATGAAAAACTGTTTTTT. Amino acids: CASNDGATNEKLFF. The chain couples TRBV25-1 to TRBJ1-4; D gene unclear. Germline CDR1 reads MGHDK; CDR2 reads SYGVNS. This CDR3 is 14 amino acids long. The ends were cut back, 7 bases at V and 0 bases at J, with 9 bases in the middle.

V is TRBV6-1 and J is TRBJ2-4, with 8 bases identical to TRBD2. Trimming removed 0 bases from V and 6 bases from J; junction bases left unmatched: 7. This CDR3 comprises 16 residues. Germline lookup yields CDR1 MNHNS and CDR2 SASEGT. CDR3 amino acids: CASSEAPAGVSNIQYF. CDR3 bases: TGTGCCAGCAGTGAAGCCCCAGCGGGAGTCTCAAACATTCAGTACTTC.

This chain joins TRBV19 and TRBJ2-7, with D tentatively TRBD1 or TRBD2 (5 bases each). The V and J ends lost 6 bases and 2 bases respectively, with 14 bases between them. The germline CDR1 and CDR2 sequences are LNHDA and SQIVND (reference sequence). The CDR3 length is 14 residues. The CDR3, as DNA: TGTGCCAGTAGCCCATCCGGGGACCCCTACGAGCAGTACTTC. This codes for CASSPSGDPYEQYF.

The V gene is TRBV7-3, the J gene TRBJ2-3, with D unresolved. Trimming removed 5 bases at V and 2 bases at J, with 14 bases between. Per the germline V gene, CDR1 is SGHTA and CDR2 is FQGTGA. This CDR3 region has 15 residues. This CDR3 is CASSPLVGPTDTQYF. The CDR3 region has the DNA TGTGCCAGCAGCCCCCTGGTGGGCCCCACAGATACGCAGTATTTT. Filled out from reference TRBV7-3 and TRBJ2-3, the complete variable domain reads GAGVSQTPSNKVTEKGKYVELRCDPISGHTALYWYRQSLGQGPEFLIYFQGTGAADDSGLPNDRFFAVRPEGSVSTLKIQRTERGDSAVYLCASSPLVGPTDTQYFGPGTRLTVL.

V gene TRBV28 combines with J gene TRBJ2-1; 12 bases match TRBD2. Unmatched junction bases numbered 6, after V lost 1 base and J lost 8 bases. The CDR3 sequence is 16 residues long. Germline CDR1 MDHEN, CDR2 SYDVKM. This CDR3 reads CASSLSRLAGDHEQFF. CDR3 in DNA: TGTGCCAGCAGTTTATCACGACTAGCGGGAGATCATGAGCAGTTCTTC.

The J gene is TRBJ2-7, the V gene TRBV29-1, with D possibly being TRBD1 or TRBD2 (5 bases each). Trimming cost V 0 bases and J 2 bases, with 8 bases left between them. Germline loops: CDR1 SQVTM, CDR2 ANQGSEA. This CDR3 spans 13 amino acids. The CDR3 reads CSVEEGPPYEQYF. CDR3 bases: TGCAGCGTTGAAGAGGGACCTCCCTACGAGCAGTACTTC.

In nucleotides, the CDR3 is TGTGCCAGTAGTACAGGGCTGGGTAGCAATCAGCCCCAGCATTTT. This codes for CASSTGLGSNQPQHF. The chain uses TRBV19 and TRBJ1-5, with D maybe TRBD1 (5 bases). The germline V gene has CDR1 LNHDA and CDR2 SQIVND (reference sequence). Trimming took 4 bases from V and 0 from J, leaving 10 bases between them. The CDR3 runs 15 residues.

V gene TRBV27 combines with J gene TRBJ2-7; D not resolved. The V and J ends lost 2 bases and 3 bases respectively, with 14 bases between them. The V gene's germline CDR1 is MNHEY and CDR2 SMNVEV (reference sequence). The CDR3 length is 15 residues. The CDR3 loop is CASSLTHTEFYEQYF. CDR3 bases: TGTGCCAGCAGTTTAACTCATACAGAATTCTACGAGCAGTACTTC.

This chain connects TRBV7-8 to TRBJ1-1; no clear D. This CDR3 is 14 amino acids long. V was shortened by 6 bases and J by 4 bases, with 15 bases between the two germline ends. Looked up from germline, CDR1 is SGHVS and CDR2 is FQNEAQ. In DNA form, the CDR3 reads TGTGCCAGCAGTCAGATTTTAATGCCCACTGAAGCTTTCTTT. This sequence encodes CASSQILMPTEAFF.

J is TRBJ2-2 and V is TRBV6-1; 8 bases map to TRBD1. CDR1 and CDR2 (germline): MNHNS, SASEGT. V shed 6 bases and J 0 bases; nucleotides not matched to a gene: 6. This CDR3 has 16 amino acids. Written as DNA, the CDR3 is TGTGCCAGCAGGCTGGACAGGGCCGCGAACACCGGGGAGCTGTTTTTT. It is translated as CASRLDRAANTGELFF.

This clonotype was detected only a few times. V usage is TRBV6-5 and J usage is TRBJ2-7; D possibly uses TRBD1 or TRBD2 (5 bases each). Looked up from germline, CDR1 is MNHEY and CDR2 is SVGAGI. This CDR3 comprises 14 residues. V was shortened by 5 bases and J by 3 bases, with 14 bases between the two germline ends. DNA of the CDR3: TGTGCCAGCAGTACCGGGGACGAACTCTACGAGCAGTACTTC. This encodes CASSTGDELYEQYF.

J is TRBJ1-1 and V is TRBV4-1, with D hard to call. The CDR3 runs 15 residues. Trimming left V 0 bases short and J 8 bases short, with 16 bases between. Germline V gene data show CDR1 as MGHRA and CDR2 as YSYEKL. Here the CDR3 DNA reads TGCGCCAGCAGCCAAGAAATAAGAAGTACCATGGAAGCTTTCTTT. Translation gives CASSQEIRSTMEAFF.

V usage is TRBV27 and J usage is TRBJ2-1; 7 nucleotides match TRBD1. This CDR3 spans 13 amino acids. Losses at the gene ends were 6 bases for V and 4 bases for J; bases not matched to a gene: 3. Per germline, CDR1 MNHEY and CDR2 SMNVEV (reference sequence). The chain's CDR3 is CASRRGQYNEQFF. DNA for the CDR3: TGTGCCAGCAGACGGGGACAGTACAATGAGCAGTTCTTC.

V is TRBV28 and J is TRBJ1-1; TRBD1 is a possible D gene (6 bases). V was cut by 6 bases and J by 6 bases, with 20 bases left in between. The CDR3 has 15 residues. Germline CDR1 and CDR2: MDHEN and SYDVKM. DNA of the CDR3: TGTGCCAGCAGCCCTTCCCGCAGGGGTTTTCCTGAAGCTTTCTTT. Protein sequence: CASSPSRRGFPEAFF.

This rearrangement joins TRBV5-4 to TRBJ2-7; 7 bases agree with TRBD1. CDR3 length equals 12 residues. Germline assignment: CDR1 SGHNT and CDR2 YYREEE (reference sequence). J lost 6 bases, V lost 5 bases, and 5 bases had no gene match. Written as DNA, the CDR3 is TGTGCCAGCAGGTCTGAGGGGGCCGAGCAGTACTTC. Residues: CASRSEGAEQYF. Based on the CDR3 plus reference TRBV5-4 and TRBJ2-7, the full variable domain is ETGVTQSPTHLIKTRGQQVTLRCSSQSGHNTVSWYQQALGQGPQFIFQYYREEENGRGNFPPRFSGLQFPNYSSELNVNALELDDSALYLCASRSEGAEQYFGPGTRLTVT.

This clonotype was counted a single time. The V call is TRBV5-1, the J call TRBJ2-1, with 10 positions matching TRBD2. CDR1 SGHRS and CDR2 YFSETQ come from the germline V gene. The CDR3 is 15 residues long. V shed 4 bases and J 9 bases; nucleotides not matched to a gene: 10. CDR3 residues: CASSPLAGVAIEQFF. The CDR3 DNA sequence: TGCGCCAGCAGCCCCCTAGCGGGAGTTGCCATTGAGCAGTTCTTC.

This chain joins TRBV27 and TRBJ2-1, with D possibly being TRBD1 (6 bases). This CDR3 has 16 amino acids. The germline gives CDR1 MNHEY, CDR2 SMNVEV (reference sequence). V lost 3 bases to trimming and J lost 8 bases, with 20 bases between them. CDR3 in DNA: TGTGCCAGCAGTTTTGGTCTAGGGGGAATGGGCGATGAGCAGTTCTTC. Translated, it gives CASSFGLGGMGDEQFF.

The CDR3 loop is CASSLGLVSYNEQFF. DNA of the CDR3: TGTGCCAGCAGCCTGGGACTAGTCTCCTACAATGAGCAGTTCTTC. The chain uses TRBV3-1 and TRBJ2-1; 8 bases match TRBD2. CDR1 is LGHDT and CDR2 is YNNKEL in the germline V gene (reference sequence). CDR3 length: 15 residues. With V trimmed by 4 bases and J by 0 bases, 2 bases remained unmatched.

The rearrangement uses TRBV7-6 and TRBJ2-7; D may correspond to TRBD1 or TRBD2 (5 bases each). Trimming left V 1 base short and J 7 bases short, with 17 bases between. Germline CDR1 reads SGHVS; CDR2 reads FNYEAQ. CDR3 length: 15 amino acids. As DNA, the CDR3 is TGTGCCAGCAGCTTAGATGGTGGGACGGTCGGGGAGCAGTACTTC. As protein: CASSLDGGTVGEQYF.